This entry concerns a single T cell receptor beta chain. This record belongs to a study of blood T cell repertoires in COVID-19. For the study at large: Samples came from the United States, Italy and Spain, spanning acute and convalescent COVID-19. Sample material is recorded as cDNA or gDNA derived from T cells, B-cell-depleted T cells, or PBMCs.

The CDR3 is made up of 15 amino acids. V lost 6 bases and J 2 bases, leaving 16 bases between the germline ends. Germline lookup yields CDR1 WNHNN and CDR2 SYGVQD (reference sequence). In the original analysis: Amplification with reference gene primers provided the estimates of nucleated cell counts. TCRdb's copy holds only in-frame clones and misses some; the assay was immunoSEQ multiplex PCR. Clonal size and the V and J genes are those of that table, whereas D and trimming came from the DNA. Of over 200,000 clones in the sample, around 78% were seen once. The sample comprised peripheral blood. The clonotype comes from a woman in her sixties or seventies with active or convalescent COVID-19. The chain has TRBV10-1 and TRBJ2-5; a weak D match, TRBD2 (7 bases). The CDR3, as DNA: TGCGCCAGCAGAGTCGTGGGAGGGGGGCAAGAGACCCAGTACTTC. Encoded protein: CASRVVGGGQETQYF.